This T cell receptor (beta chain) stems from a study of T-cell memory formation after mild COVID-19. There are a few counts of this clonotype. Unmatched junction bases numbered 5, after V lost 2 bases and J lost 0 bases. CDR1 and CDR2 (germline): SGHRS, YFSETQ. This CDR3 contains 16 residues. Each CDR3 protein gets one entry after TCRdb re-called the 5' RACE reads with MiXCR. This table holds roughly 43,000 distinct CDR3 sequences, about a tenth found once. The sample was PBMCs or a T cell subset sorted from them (not recorded which). This receptor was identified in an adult woman who had mild COVID-19 (a few samples of this study predate the infection). Cell type and time point are not known. The chain has TRBV5-1 and TRBJ2-1; 7 positions agree with TRBD1. The CDR3 nucleotides are TGCGCCAGCAGCTTACAGCAGGGGGTCTCCTACAATGAGCAGTTCTTC. This codes for CASSLQQGVSYNEQFF.